What follows describes a single T cell receptor beta chain. This record comes from a study of neurological immune-mediated disorders. The time point denotes: longitudinal time-point 1 (baseline). MiXCR, applied by TCRdb to the 5' RACE reads, yields one record per CDR3 protein. The sample includes over 70,000 distinct CDR3 sequences, 10% of them seen just once. There are 19 residues in the CDR3. Per germline, CDR1 SNHLY and CDR2 FYNNEI. V dropped 6 bases and J dropped 2 bases, with 23 bases sitting between them. Material: PBMCs. The receptor was derived from a man younger than 45 in good health. The chain combines TRBV2 with TRBJ2-6; D possibly matches TRBD1 or TRBD2 (5 bases each). CDR3 nucleotides: TGTGCCAGCAGGCCCCCCTCGAGGGGAACATCCCCTGGGGCCAACGTCCTGACTTTC. Its translation is CASRPPSRGTSPGANVLTF.